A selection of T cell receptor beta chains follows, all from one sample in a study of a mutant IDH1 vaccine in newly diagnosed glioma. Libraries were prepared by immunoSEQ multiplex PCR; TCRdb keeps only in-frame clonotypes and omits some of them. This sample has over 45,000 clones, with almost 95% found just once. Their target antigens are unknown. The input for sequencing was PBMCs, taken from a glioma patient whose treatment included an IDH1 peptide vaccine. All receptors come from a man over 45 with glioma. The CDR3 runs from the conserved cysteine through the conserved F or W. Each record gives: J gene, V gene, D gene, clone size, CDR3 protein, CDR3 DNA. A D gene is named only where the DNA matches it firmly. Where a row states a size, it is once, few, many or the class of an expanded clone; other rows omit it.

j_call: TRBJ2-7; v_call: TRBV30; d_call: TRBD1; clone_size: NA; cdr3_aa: CAWSMDRGYEQYF; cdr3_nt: TGTGCCTGGAGCATGGACAGGGGGTACGAGCAGTACTTC
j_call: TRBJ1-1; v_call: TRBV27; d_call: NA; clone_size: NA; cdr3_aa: CASMGNTEAFF; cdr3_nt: TGTGCCAGCATGGGGAACACTGAAGCTTTCTTT
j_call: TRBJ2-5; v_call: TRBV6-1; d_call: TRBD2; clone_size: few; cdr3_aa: CASSELAGHQETQYF; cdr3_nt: TGTGCCAGCAGTGAACTAGCGGGGCATCAAGAGACCCAGTACTTC
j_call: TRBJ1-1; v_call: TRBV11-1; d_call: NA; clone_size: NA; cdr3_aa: CASSLTGNTEAFF; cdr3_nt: TGTGCCAGCAGCTTAACTGGGAACACTGAAGCTTTCTTT
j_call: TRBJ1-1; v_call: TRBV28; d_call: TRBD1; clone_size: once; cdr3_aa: CASARDSATEAFF; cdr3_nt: TGTGCCAGCGCCAGGGACAGTGCAACTGAAGCTTTCTTT
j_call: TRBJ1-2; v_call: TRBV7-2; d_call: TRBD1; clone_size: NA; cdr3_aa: CASSLGQGTIGYTF; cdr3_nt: TGTGCCAGCAGCTTAGGACAGGGGACTATCGGCTACACCTTC
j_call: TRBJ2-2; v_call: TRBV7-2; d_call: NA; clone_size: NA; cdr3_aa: CASSWDPKVKTGELFF; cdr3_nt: TGTGCCAGCAGCTGGGACCCGAAAGTAAAGACCGGGGAGCTGTTTTTT
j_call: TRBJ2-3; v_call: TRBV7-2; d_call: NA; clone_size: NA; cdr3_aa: CASSLMVVGAGATDTQYF; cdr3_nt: TGTGCCAGCAGCTTAATGGTAGTCGGGGCGGGGGCCACAGATACGCAGTATTTT
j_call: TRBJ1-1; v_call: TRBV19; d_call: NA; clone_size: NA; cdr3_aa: CASSIDAAVPNTEAFF; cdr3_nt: TGTGCCAGTAGTATCGACGCGGCCGTACCGAACACTGAAGCTTTCTTT
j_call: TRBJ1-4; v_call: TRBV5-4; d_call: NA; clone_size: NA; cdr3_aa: CASSLVGATNEKLFF; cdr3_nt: TGTGCCAGCAGCTTGGTGGGGGCAACTAATGAAAAACTGTTTTTT
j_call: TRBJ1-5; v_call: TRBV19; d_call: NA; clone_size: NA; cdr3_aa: CASQGFPQPQHF; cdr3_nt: TGTGCCAGCCAGGGGTTTCCTCAGCCCCAGCATTTT
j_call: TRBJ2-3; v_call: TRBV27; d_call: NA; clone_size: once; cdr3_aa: CASSLSGAADTQYF; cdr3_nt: TGTGCCAGCAGTTTATCTGGGGCGGCAGATACGCAGTATTTT